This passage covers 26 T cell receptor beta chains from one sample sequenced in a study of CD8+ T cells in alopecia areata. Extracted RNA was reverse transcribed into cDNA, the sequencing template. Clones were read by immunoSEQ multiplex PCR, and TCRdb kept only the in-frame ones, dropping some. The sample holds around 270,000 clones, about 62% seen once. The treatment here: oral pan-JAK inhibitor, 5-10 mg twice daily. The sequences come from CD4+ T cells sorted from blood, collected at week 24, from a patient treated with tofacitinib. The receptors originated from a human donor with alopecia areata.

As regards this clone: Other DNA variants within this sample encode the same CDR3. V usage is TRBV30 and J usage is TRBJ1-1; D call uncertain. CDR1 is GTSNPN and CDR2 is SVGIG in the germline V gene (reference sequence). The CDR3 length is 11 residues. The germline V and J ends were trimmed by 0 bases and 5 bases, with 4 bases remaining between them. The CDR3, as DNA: TGTGCCTGGAGTGTAGGTACTGAAGCTTTCTTT. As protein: CAWSVGTEAFF.

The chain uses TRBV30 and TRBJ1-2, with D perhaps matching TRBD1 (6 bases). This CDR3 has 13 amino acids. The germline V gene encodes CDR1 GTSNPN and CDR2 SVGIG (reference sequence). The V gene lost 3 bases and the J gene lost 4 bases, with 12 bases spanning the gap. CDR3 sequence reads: CAWRPGTSYGYTF. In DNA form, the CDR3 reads TGTGCCTGGAGACCCGGGACAAGCTATGGCTACACCTTC.

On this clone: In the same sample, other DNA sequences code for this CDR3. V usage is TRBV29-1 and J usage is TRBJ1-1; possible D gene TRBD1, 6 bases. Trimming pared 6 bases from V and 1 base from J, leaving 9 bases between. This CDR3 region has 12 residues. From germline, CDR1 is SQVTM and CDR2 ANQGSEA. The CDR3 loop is CSVQQGNTEAFF. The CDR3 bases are TGCAGCGTCCAACAGGGGAACACTGAAGCTTTCTTT.

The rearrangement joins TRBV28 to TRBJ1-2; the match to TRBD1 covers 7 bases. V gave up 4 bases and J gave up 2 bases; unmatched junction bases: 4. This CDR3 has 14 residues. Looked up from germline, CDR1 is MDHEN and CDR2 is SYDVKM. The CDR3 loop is CASSSTGTNYGYTF. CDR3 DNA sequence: TGTGCCAGCAGTTCGACAGGGACGAACTATGGCTACACCTTC.

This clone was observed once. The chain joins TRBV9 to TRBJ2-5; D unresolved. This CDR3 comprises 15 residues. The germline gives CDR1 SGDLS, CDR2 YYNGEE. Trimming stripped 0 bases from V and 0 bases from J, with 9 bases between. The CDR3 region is CASSVAAGYQETQYF. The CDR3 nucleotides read TGTGCCAGCAGCGTAGCGGCAGGCTACCAAGAGACCCAGTACTTC.

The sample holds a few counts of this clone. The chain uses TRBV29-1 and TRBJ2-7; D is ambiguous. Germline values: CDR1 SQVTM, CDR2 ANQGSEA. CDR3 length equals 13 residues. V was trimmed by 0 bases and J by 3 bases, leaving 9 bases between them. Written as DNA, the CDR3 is TGCAGCGTTGAAGACCCCCGGGTCTACGAGCAGTACTTC. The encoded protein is CSVEDPRVYEQYF.

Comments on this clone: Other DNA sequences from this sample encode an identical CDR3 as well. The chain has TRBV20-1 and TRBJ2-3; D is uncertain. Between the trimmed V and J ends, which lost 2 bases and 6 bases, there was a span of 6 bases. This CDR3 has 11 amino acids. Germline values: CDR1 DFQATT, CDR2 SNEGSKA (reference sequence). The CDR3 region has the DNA TGCAGTGCTAGACTGGGGGATACGCAGTATTTT. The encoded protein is CSARLGDTQYF.

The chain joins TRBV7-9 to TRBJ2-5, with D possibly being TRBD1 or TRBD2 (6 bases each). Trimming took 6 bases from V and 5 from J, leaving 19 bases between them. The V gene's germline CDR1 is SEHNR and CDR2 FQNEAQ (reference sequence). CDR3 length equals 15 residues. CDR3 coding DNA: TGTGCCAGCAGTCCGCCGGTGGGGGGCCGGGAGACCCAGTACTTC. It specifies CASSPPVGGRETQYF.

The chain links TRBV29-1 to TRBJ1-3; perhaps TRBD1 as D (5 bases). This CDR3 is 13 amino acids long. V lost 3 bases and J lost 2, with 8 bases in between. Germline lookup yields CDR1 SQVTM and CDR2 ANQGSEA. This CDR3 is CSVDQGTGNTIYF. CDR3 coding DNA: TGCAGCGTTGATCAGGGTACTGGAAACACCATATATTTT.

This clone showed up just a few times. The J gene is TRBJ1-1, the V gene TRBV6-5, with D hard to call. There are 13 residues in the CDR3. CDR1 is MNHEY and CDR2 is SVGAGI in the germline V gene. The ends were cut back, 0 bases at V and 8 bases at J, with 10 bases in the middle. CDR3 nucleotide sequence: TGTGCCAGCAGTTACTCTAACCCTCCCGAAGCTTTCTTT. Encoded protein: CASSYSNPPEAFF.

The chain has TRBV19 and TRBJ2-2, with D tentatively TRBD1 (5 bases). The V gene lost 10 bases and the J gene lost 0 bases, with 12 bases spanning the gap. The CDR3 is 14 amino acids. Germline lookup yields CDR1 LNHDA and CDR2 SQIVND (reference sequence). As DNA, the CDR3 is TGTGCCACCAGACAGAGTCCGAACACCGGGGAGCTGTTTTTT. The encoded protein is CATRQSPNTGELFF.

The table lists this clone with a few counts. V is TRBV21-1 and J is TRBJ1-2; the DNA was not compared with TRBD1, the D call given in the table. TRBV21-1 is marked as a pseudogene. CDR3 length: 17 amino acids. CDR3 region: CASSPWDRGRWDYGYTF. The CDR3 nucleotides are TGTGCCAGCAGCCCTTGGGACAGGGGGCGGTGGGACTATGGCTACACCTTC.

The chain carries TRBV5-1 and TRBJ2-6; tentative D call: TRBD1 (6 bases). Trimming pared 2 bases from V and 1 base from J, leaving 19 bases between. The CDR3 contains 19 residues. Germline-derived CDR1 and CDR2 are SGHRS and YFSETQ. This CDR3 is CASSFSPTGSGSGANVLTF. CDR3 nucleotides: TGCGCCAGCAGCTTCTCGCCCACAGGGTCGGGGTCTGGGGCCAACGTCCTGACTTTC. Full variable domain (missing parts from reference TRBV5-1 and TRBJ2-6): KAGVTQTPRYLIKTRGQQVTLSCSPISGHRSVSWYQQTPGQGLQFLFEYFSETQRNKGNFPGRFSGRQFSNSRSEMNVSTLELGDSALYLCASSFSPTGSGSGANVLTFGAGSRLTVL.

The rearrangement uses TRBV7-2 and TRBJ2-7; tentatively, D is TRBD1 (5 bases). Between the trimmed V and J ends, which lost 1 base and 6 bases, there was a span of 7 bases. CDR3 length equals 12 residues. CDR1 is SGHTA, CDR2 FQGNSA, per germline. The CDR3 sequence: CASSLVGAEQYF. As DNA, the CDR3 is TGTGCCAGCAGCTTAGTAGGGGCCGAGCAGTACTTC.

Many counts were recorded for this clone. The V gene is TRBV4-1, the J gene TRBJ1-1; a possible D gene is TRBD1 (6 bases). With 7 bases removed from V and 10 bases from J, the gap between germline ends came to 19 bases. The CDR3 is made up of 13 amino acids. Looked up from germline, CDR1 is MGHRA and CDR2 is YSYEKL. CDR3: CASKTTGGESAFF. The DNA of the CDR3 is TGCGCCAGCAAGACGACGGGGGGCGAATCAGCTTTCTTT.

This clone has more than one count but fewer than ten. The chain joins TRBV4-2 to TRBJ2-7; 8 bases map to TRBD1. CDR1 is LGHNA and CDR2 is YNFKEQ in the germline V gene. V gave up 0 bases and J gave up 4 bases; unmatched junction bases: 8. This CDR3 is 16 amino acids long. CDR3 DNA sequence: TGTGCCAGCAGCCAAGAGCTCGGAACAGGGGGGTACGAGCAGTACTTC. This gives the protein CASSQELGTGGYEQYF.

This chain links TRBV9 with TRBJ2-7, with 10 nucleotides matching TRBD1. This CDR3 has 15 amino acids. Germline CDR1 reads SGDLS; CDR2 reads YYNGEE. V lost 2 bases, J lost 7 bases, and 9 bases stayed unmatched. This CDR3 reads CASSVLYGTGEEQYF. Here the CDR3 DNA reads TGTGCCAGCAGCGTCCTATACGGGACAGGGGAAGAGCAGTACTTC.

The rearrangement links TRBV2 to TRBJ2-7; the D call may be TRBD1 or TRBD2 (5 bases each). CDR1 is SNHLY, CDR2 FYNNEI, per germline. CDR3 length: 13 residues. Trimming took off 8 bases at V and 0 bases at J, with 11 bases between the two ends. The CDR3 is CASGPGPSYEQYF. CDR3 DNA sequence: TGTGCCAGCGGCCCGGGGCCCTCCTACGAGCAGTACTTC. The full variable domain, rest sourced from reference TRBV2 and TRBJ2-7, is EPEVTQTPSHQVTQMGQEVILRCVPISNHLYFYWYRQILGQKVEFLVSFYNNEISEKSEIFDDQFSVERPDGSNFTLKIRSTKLEDSAMYFCASGPGPSYEQYFGPGTRLTVT.

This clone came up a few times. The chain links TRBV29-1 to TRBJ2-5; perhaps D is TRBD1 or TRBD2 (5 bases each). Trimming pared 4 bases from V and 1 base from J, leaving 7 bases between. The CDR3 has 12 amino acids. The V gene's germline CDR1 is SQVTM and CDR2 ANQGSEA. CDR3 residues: CSVVGGQETQYF. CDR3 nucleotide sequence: TGCAGCGTTGTTGGGGGCCAAGAGACCCAGTACTTC.

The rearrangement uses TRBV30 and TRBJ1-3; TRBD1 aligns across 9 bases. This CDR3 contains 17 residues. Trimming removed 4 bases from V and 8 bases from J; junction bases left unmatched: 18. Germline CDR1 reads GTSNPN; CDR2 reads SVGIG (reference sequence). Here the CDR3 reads CAWTTPGQGPFRDTIYF. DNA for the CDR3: TGTGCCTGGACGACCCCGGGACAGGGCCCCTTTCGGGACACCATATATTTT.

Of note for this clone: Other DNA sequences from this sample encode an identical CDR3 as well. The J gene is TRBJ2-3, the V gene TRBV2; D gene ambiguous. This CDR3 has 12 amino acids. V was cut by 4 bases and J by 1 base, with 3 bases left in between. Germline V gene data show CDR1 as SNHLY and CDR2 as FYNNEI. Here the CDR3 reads CASSVGTDTQYF. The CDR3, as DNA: TGTGCCAGCAGTGTGGGCACAGATACGCAGTATTTT.

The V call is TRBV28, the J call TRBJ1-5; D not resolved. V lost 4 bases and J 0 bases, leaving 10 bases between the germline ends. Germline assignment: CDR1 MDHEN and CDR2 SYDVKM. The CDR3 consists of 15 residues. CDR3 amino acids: CASSWTDPSNQPQHF. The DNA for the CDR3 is TGTGCCAGCAGTTGGACGGACCCTAGCAATCAGCCCCAGCATTTT.

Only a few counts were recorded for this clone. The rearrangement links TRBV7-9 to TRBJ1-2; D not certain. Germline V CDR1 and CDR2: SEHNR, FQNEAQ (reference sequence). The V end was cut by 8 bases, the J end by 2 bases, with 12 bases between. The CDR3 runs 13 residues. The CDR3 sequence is CASAFGINYGYTF. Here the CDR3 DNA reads TGTGCCAGCGCTTTTGGCATAAACTATGGCTACACCTTC.

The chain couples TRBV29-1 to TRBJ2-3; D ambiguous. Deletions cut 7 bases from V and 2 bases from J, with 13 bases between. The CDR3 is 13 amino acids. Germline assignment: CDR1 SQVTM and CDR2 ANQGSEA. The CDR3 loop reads CSGAPRLTDTQYF. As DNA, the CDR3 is TGCAGCGGCGCCCCCCGACTCACAGATACGCAGTATTTT.

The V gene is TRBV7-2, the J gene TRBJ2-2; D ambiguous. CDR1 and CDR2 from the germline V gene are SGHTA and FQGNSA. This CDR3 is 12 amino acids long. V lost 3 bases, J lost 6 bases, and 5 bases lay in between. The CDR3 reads CASSLSAGELFF. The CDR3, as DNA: TGTGCCAGCAGCTTGTCGGCCGGGGAGCTGTTTTTT.

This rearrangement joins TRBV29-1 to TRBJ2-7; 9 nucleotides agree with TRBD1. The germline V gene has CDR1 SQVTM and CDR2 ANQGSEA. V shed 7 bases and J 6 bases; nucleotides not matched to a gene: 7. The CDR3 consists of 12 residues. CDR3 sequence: CSGADRGGEQYF. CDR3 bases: TGCAGCGGGGCGGACAGGGGTGGCGAGCAGTACTTC.